The rows below give T cell receptor beta chains drawn from one sample of a study of naive and memory T cell subsets. Using its own MiXCR run on the UMI-ligation and nested PCR reads, TCRdb lists one record per CDR3 protein. This table holds around 90,000 distinct CDR3 sequences, 5.5% to 8.5% found once. Material: central memory CD4+ T cells from blood. The receptors originated from a human donor in good health. Each CDR3 is given with its conserved first and last residue. The D gene is left open where the match is weak. Size is stated for part of the rows, as once, few or many counts, or as a class when the clone is expanded.

>many|TRBV7-2|TRBJ2-5|-
CASSAQKQETQYF
TGTGCCAGCAGCGCCCAGAAGCAAGAGACCCAGTACTTC
>-|TRBV13|TRBJ2-7|-
CASRTPGEAKQYF
TGTGCCAGCCGCACCCCGGGGGAAGCAAAGCAGTACTTC
>many|TRBV6-2/TRBV6-3|TRBJ2-7|-
CASSRPQTPTYEQYF
TGTGCCAGCAGCCGCCCCCAGACACCTACCTACGAGCAGTACTTC
>few|TRBV4-3|TRBJ2-6|-
CASSLFSLRQGESPSSGANVLTF
TGCGCCAGCAGCCTGTTCTCGCTACGGCAAGGGGAATCACCTTCTTCTGGGGCCAACGTCCTGACTTTC
>few|TRBV28|TRBJ1-2|-
CASSSLKFYTF
TGTGCCAGCAGTTCCCTAAAGTTTTACACCTTC
>many|TRBV28|TRBJ2-7|TRBD2
CASSLRRPGGYEQYF
TGTGCCAGCAGTTTACGGCGGCCGGGAGGGTACGAGCAGTACTTC
>-|TRBV7-2|TRBJ1-5|-
CASSGWSNQPQHF
TGTGCCAGCAGCGGATGGAGCAATCAGCCCCAGCATTTT
>many|TRBV7-2|TRBJ2-7|TRBD2
CASSPGLASSYEQYF
TGTGCCAGCAGCCCCGGACTAGCGAGTTCCTACGAGCAGTACTTC
>many|TRBV11-2|TRBJ1-1|-
CASGTPKAEAFF
TGTGCCAGCGGTACACCTAAGGCTGAAGCTTTCTTT
>many|TRBV4-3|TRBJ1-4|-
CASSQVSLGEKLFF
TGCGCCAGCAGCCAAGTATCCCTGGGTGAAAAACTGTTTTTT
>-|TRBV10-3|TRBJ2-7|TRBD2
CAISGRGGSSYEQYF
TGTGCCATCAGTGGTCGGGGAGGGAGTTCCTACGAGCAGTACTTC
>few|TRBV7-2|TRBJ1-2|-
CASSQVSYGYTF
TGTGCCAGCAGCCAGGTGTCCTATGGCTACACCTTC
>many|TRBV20-1|TRBJ2-7|TRBD2
CSARYVAGSYEQYF
TGCAGTGCCCGATACGTAGCGGGATCCTACGAGCAGTACTTC
>many|TRBV20-1|TRBJ1-2|TRBD1
CSARDTRTGGGIGGGYTF
TGCAGTGCTAGAGATACACGGACAGGGGGCGGGATAGGTGGGGGCTACACCTTC
>-|TRBV11-2|TRBJ1-1|-
CASSSNTRGDTEAFF
TGTGCCAGCAGCTCGAACACCCGAGGGGACACTGAAGCTTTCTTT
>-|TRBV6-1|TRBJ1-1|TRBD1
CASSLSPKNTGGYKATEAFF
TGTGCCAGCAGTCTCTCTCCCAAAAATACAGGGGGATATAAGGCCACTGAAGCTTTCTTT
>few|TRBV11-2|TRBJ2-3|TRBD2
CASTPGLATSTDTQYF
TGTGCCAGCACCCCGGGACTAGCGACTAGCACAGATACGCAGTATTTT
>many|TRBV7-9|TRBJ2-7|TRBD2
CASSLSSGRLYF
TGTGCCAGCAGCTTATCTAGCGGGAGGCTGTACTTC
>once|TRBV6-2/TRBV6-3|TRBJ2-1|-
CASMDRGEQFF
TGTGCCAGCATGGACCGGGGGGAGCAGTTCTTC
>few|TRBV18|TRBJ1-1|-
CASSPSLRNTEAFF
TGTGCCAGCTCACCAAGTCTGCGGAACACTGAAGCTTTCTTT
>-|TRBV6-1|TRBJ1-1|TRBD1
CASSPRDRGRNTEAFF
TGTGCCAGCAGCCCCCGGGACAGGGGCCGAAACACTGAAGCTTTCTTT
>many|TRBV19|TRBJ1-1|-
CASRVRGRRFTEAFF
TGTGCCAGTAGGGTTAGGGGAAGGCGTTTCACTGAAGCTTTCTTT
>few|TRBV4-3|TRBJ2-7|-
CASSQEHPGIEQYF
TGCGCCAGCAGCCAAGAACATCCGGGGATCGAGCAGTACTTC
>-|TRBV29-1|TRBJ2-1|TRBD2
CSTSGRGGEQFF
TGCAGCACCAGCGGGAGGGGGGGTGAGCAGTTCTTC
>few|TRBV4-1|TRBJ2-5|TRBD1
CASSRIGQGQETQYF
TGCGCCAGCAGCCGAATCGGACAGGGTCAAGAGACCCAGTACTTC
>-|TRBV20-1|TRBJ2-5|TRBD2
CSARMPSGSKETQYF
TGCAGTGCTAGAATGCCTAGCGGGAGTAAAGAGACCCAGTACTTC
>many|TRBV10-3|TRBJ2-5|TRBD1
CAISDPRTGEGETQYF
TGTGCCATCAGTGACCCCAGGACAGGGGAGGGGGAGACCCAGTACTTC